The 17 T cell receptor beta chains listed next were all sequenced from one sample in a study of cytomegalovirus exposure and HLA in healthy donors listed by TCRdb under 2017. The library came from the immunoSEQ multiplex PCR assay. For the multiplex PCR, a mixture combining 60 forward primers for TCR Vbeta segments and 13 reverse primers for TCR Jbeta segments was used. The table was pulled from immuneACCESS by TCRdb, which kept in-frame rearrangements only. Such tables lose some clones; where checked, under half of the loss comes from unresolved V genes, and the rest has no known cause. The sample records 110,000 to 150,000 clones, roughly two thirds of which are singletons. The top ten constitute 1% to 1.5% of the sample. Sequencing was carried out using PBMCs. The receptors come from a woman aged 40 to 49 in good health and CMV-seronegative.

The V call is TRBV27, the J call TRBJ1-2, with TRBD1 identical over 7 bases. CDR3 length: 16 amino acids. V lost 5 bases and J lost 1; bases outside the gene matches: 10. Per germline, CDR1 MNHEY and CDR2 SMNVEV (reference sequence). The CDR3 DNA sequence: TGTGCCAGCAGTCCACCGGGACAGCTCCGTAACTATGGCTACACCTTC. This codes for CASSPPGQLRNYGYTF.

This chain uses TRBV5-4 with TRBJ2-3, with D unclear. This CDR3 contains 12 residues. Germline loops: CDR1 SGHNT, CDR2 YYREEE (reference sequence). Trimming removed 7 bases at V and 3 bases at J, with 9 bases between. Written as DNA, the CDR3 is TGTGCCAGCGCCCTAGAAACAGATACGCAGTATTTT. Translation gives CASALETDTQYF.

The chain combines TRBV7-2 with TRBJ1-5; D remains unclear. Germline CDR1 reads SGHTA; CDR2 reads FQGNSA. Trimming removed 3 bases at V and 6 bases at J, with 6 bases between. This CDR3 is 12 amino acids long. Here the CDR3 reads CASSFLFQPQHF. DNA of the CDR3: TGTGCCAGCAGCTTCCTATTTCAGCCCCAGCATTTT.

The chain recombines TRBV6-1 with TRBJ2-5; 7 nucleotides line up with TRBD2. CDR1 is MNHNS, CDR2 SASEGT, per germline. The V segment lost 6 bases and the J segment 1 base; nucleotides outside the gene matches: 5. This CDR3 is built from 14 residues. CDR3 nucleotide sequence: TGTGCCAGCAGCCAGGGAGGGGCCCAAGAGACCCAGTACTTC. Protein product: CASSQGGAQETQYF.

The chain has TRBV14 and TRBJ2-7, with 8 bases fitting TRBD1. Trimming removed 2 bases from V and 2 bases from J; junction bases left unmatched: 5. Per germline, CDR1 SGHDN and CDR2 FVKESK. The CDR3 covers 15 residues. The CDR3 DNA is TGTGCCAGCAGCCAACTCGGACAGGGCACCTACGAGCAGTACTTC. The encoded protein is CASSQLGQGTYEQYF.

This clone is a singleton in its sample. The rearrangement joins TRBV2 to TRBJ2-7, with 11 bases that match TRBD1. Germline-derived CDR1 and CDR2 are SNHLY and FYNNEI. Trimming removed 6 bases from V and 2 bases from J; junction bases left unmatched: 3. The CDR3 is 14 residues long. CDR3 coding DNA: TGTGCCAGCAGGGACAGGGGGCTCCCCTACGAGCAGTACGTC. This codes for CASRDRGLPYEQYV.

The rearrangement links TRBV7-6 to TRBJ2-7; 7 bases are a match to TRBD1. This CDR3 contains 14 residues. V was pared by 2 bases and J by 2 bases, with 3 bases of the junction left unmatched. CDR1 is SGHVS and CDR2 is FNYEAQ in the germline V gene. CDR3 region: CASSLRGRPYEQYF. The CDR3 DNA reads as TGTGCCAGCAGCTTAAGGGGGCGCCCCTACGAGCAGTACTTC.

The chain uses TRBV6-6 and TRBJ2-3, with D maybe TRBD1 (5 bases). Trimming shortened V by 2 bases and J by 0 bases, and 12 bases separated the two germline ends. Per germline, CDR1 MNHNY and CDR2 SVGAGI (reference sequence). The CDR3 extends over 16 amino acids. Written as DNA, the CDR3 is TGTGCCAGCAGTTACCGGACACTTTCTAGCACAGATACGCAGTATTTT. It specifies CASSYRTLSSTDTQYF.

V and J are TRBV7-9 and TRBJ1-5; D may be TRBD1 (5 bases). This CDR3 has 14 residues. Germline-derived CDR1 and CDR2 are SEHNR and FQNEAQ (reference sequence). Trimming pared 5 bases from V and 4 bases from J, leaving 12 bases between. The CDR3 DNA reads as TGTGCCAGCAGCCATATTGGGGGGAATCAGCCCCAGCATTTT. Its protein product is CASSHIGGNQPQHF.

The chain has TRBV27 and TRBJ2-7; perhaps TRBD2 as D (7 bases). The CDR3 totals 12 residues. The germline gives CDR1 MNHEY, CDR2 SMNVEV (reference sequence). Trimming cost V 6 bases and J 6 bases, with 12 bases left between them. CDR3 sequence: CASSKGGCEQYF. The CDR3 nucleotides are TGTGCCAGCAGCAAGGGGGGGTGCGAGCAGTACTTC.

This rearrangement joins TRBV7-6 to TRBJ2-5; TRBD2 aligns across 9 bases. Germline V CDR1 and CDR2: SGHVS, FNYEAQ. This CDR3 has 14 residues. V shed 3 bases, J shed 5 bases, and the junction held 4 bases outside the gene matches. The CDR3 reads CASSFLAGQETQYF. Here the CDR3 DNA reads TGTGCCAGCAGCTTCCTAGCGGGGCAGGAGACCCAGTACTTC.

This clone was observed a handful of times. This chain uses TRBV5-1 with TRBJ2-5; D is perhaps TRBD1 (6 bases). The CDR3 spans 16 residues. Germline lookup yields CDR1 SGHRS and CDR2 YFSETQ. Between the trimmed V and J ends, which lost 0 bases and 5 bases, there was a span of 17 bases. CDR3 sequence (DNA): TGCGCCAGCAGCTTGGGGGCTACAGGGTTGACGGAGACCCAGTACTTC. Its translation is CASSLGATGLTETQYF.

The rearrangement joins TRBV5-4 to TRBJ2-3; D might be TRBD2 (6 bases). This CDR3 has 16 amino acids. Germline loops: CDR1 SGHNT, CDR2 YYREEE (reference sequence). V was pared by 0 bases and J by 1 base, with 12 bases between. Here the CDR3 reads CASSLEWGERTDTQYF. In DNA form, the CDR3 reads TGTGCCAGCAGCTTGGAGTGGGGGGAGCGCACAGATACGCAGTATTTT.

The chain recombines TRBV9 with TRBJ1-1, with no clear D. The CDR3 consists of 13 residues. Germline CDR1 and CDR2: SGDLS and YYNGEE. V lost 1 base to trimming and J lost 1 base, with 5 bases between them. The CDR3 nucleotides are TGTGCCAGCAGCGTATTTAAGAACACTGAAGCTTTCTTT. Translated: CASSVFKNTEAFF.

This clone was detected only a few times. The V gene is TRBV7-9, the J gene TRBJ1-1; 8 bases map to TRBD1. Germline V gene sequence: CDR1 SEHNR, CDR2 FQNEAQ (reference sequence). Trimming at V came to 4 bases and at J to 1 base, leaving 8 bases not matched to a gene. The CDR3 contains 16 residues. The DNA of the CDR3 is TGTGCCAGCAGCTCCCGGTCCGGGACAGGGAACACTGAAGCTTTCTTT. Translation: CASSSRSGTGNTEAFF.

This clone has a single count. The sample contains more than one DNA sequence encoding this CDR3. The genes are TRBV5-1 and TRBJ2-1, with no clear D. The CDR3 sequence is 12 residues long. CDR1 is SGHRS and CDR2 is YFSETQ in the germline V gene. Deletions cut 5 bases from V and 5 bases from J, with 8 bases between. CDR3 protein: CASRPGNNEQFF. CDR3 DNA sequence: TGCGCCAGCAGGCCAGGCAACAATGAGCAGTTCTTC.

This rearrangement joins TRBV14 to TRBJ2-4, with TRBD1 identical over 11 bases. The CDR3 contains 15 residues. From germline, CDR1 is SGHDN and CDR2 FVKESK. With 1 base clipped from V and 9 bases from J, the junction kept 5 bases outside the gene matches. DNA of the CDR3: TGTGCCAGCAGCCAAGCCTTTGGGACAGGGGGCATTCAGTACTTC. Translated: CASSQAFGTGGIQYF.